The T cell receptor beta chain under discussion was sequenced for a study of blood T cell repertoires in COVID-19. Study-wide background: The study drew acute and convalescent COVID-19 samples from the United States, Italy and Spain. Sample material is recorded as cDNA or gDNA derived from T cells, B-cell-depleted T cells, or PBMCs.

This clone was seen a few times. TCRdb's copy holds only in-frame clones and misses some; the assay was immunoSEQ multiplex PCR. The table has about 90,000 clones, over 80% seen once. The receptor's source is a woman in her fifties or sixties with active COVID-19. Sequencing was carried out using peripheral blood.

CDR3 nucleotide sequence: TGCAGCGTTGAAGCGGGGGGGCGGAATGAGCAGTTCTTC. Residues: CSVEAGGRNEQFF. The chain links TRBV29-1 to TRBJ2-1; 8 positions match TRBD2. Germline CDR1 reads SQVTM; CDR2 reads ANQGSEA. The CDR3 is 13 amino acids. V lost 1 base to trimming and J lost 7 bases; unmatched junction nucleotides: 3.